Included here is one T cell receptor beta chain sequence, with context. V dropped 6 bases and J dropped 5; count of bases not matched to a gene: 12. This CDR3 has 16 residues. Germline V gene data show CDR1 as SGHNT and CDR2 as YYREEE (reference sequence). The data stem from a study of cytomegalovirus exposure and HLA in healthy donors. Data came from immunoSEQ multiplex PCR; TCRdb stores just in-frame clones and leaves some out. Among fewer than 200,000 clones listed, 86% were seen once. The origin of this receptor is a woman in her twenties or thirties in good health and CMV-seronegative. The J gene is TRBJ2-7, the V gene TRBV5-4; TRBD2 matches 12 bases. The material sequenced was PBMCs. The CDR3 spells CASTLSTSGRRDEQYF. The CDR3 nucleotides are TGTGCCAGCACCCTATCGACTAGCGGGAGAAGGGACGAGCAGTACTTC.